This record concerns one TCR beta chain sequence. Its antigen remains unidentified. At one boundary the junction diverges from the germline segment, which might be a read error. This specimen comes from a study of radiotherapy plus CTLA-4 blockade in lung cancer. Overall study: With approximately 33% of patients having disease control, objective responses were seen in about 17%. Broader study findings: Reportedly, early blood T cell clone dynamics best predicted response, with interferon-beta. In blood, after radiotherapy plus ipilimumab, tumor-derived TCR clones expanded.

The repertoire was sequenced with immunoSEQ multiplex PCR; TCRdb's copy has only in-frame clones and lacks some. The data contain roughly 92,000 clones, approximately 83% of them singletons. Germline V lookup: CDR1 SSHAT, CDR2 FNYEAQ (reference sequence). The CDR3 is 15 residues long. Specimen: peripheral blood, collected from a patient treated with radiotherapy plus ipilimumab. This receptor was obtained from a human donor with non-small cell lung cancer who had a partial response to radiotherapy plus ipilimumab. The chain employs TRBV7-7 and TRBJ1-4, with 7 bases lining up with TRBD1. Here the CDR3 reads CASSLGTATNEKLFF. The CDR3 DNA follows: TGTGCTAGCAGCTTAGGGACAGCAACTAATGAAAAACTGTTTTTT.